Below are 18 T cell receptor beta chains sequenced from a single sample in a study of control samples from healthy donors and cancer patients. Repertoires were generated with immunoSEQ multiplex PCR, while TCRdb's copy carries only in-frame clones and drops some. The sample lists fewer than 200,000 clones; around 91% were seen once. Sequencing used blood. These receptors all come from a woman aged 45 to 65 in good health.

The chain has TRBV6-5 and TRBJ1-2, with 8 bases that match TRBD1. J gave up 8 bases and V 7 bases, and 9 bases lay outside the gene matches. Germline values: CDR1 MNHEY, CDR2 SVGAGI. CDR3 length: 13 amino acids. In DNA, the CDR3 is TGTGCCAGCAACAGACAGGGGTGGGACGGCTACACCTTC. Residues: CASNRQGWDGYTF.

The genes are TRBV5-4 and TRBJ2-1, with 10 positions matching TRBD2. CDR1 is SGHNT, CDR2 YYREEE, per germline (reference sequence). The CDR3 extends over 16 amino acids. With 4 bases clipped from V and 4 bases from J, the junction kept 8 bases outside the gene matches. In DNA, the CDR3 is TGTGCCAGCAGCCCCTCTAGCGGGGGTAATTACAATGAGCAGTTCTTC. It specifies CASSPSSGGNYNEQFF.

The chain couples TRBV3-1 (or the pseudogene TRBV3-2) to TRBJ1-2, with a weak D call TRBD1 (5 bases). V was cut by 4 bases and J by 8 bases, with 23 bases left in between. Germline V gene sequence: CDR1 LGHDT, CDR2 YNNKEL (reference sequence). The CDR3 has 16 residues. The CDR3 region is CASSPSQGGRDGGYTF. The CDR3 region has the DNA TGTGCCAGCAGCCCCTCTCAGGGCGGCAGAGACGGGGGCTACACCTTC.

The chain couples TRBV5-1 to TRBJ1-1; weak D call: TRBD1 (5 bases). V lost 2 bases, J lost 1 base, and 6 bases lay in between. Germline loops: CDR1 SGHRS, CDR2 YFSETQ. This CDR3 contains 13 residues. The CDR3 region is CASSFGQNTEAFF. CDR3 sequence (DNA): TGCGCCAGCAGCTTCGGACAGAACACTGAAGCTTTCTTT.

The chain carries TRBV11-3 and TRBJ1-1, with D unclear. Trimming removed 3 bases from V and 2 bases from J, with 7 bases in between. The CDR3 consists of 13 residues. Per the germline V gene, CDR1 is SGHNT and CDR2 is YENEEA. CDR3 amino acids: CASSFSGNTEAFF. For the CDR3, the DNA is TGTGCCAGCAGCTTCTCCGGTAACACTGAAGCTTTCTTT.

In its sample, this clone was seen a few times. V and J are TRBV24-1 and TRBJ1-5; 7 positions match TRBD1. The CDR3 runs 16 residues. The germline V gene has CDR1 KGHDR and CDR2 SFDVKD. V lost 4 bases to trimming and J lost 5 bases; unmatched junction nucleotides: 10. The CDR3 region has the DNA TGTGCCACCAGTGACCCTCGGACAGGTATCCATCAGCCCCAGCATTTT. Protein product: CATSDPRTGIHQPQHF.

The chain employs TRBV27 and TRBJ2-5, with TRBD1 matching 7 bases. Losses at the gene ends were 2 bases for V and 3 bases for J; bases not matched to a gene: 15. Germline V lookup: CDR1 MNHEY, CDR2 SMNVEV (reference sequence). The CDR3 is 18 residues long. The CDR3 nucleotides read TGTGCCAGCAGTTTAAGGGCGCCGGGACAGCCTAAAGAAGAGACCCAGTACTTC. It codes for CASSLRAPGQPKEETQYF.

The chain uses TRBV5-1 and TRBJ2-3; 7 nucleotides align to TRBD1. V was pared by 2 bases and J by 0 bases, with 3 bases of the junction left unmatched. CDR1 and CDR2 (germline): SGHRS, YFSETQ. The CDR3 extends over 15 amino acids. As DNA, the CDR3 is TGCGCCAGCAGCTTAGGGGGCCGAAGCACAGATACGCAGTATTTT. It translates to CASSLGGRSTDTQYF.

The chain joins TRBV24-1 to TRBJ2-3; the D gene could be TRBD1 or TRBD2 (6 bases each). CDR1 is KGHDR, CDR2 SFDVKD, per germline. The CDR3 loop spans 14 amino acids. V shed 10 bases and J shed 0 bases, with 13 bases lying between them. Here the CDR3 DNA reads TGTGCCACGGCGAGGGGGGACAGCACAGATACGCAGTATTTT. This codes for CATARGDSTDTQYF.

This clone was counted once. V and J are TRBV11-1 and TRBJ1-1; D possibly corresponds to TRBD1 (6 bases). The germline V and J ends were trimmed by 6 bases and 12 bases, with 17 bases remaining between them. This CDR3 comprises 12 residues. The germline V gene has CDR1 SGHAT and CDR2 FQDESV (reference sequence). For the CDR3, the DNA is TGTGCCAGCAGTCGGGACCTAGGGGGAACTTTCTTT. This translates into CASSRDLGGTFF.

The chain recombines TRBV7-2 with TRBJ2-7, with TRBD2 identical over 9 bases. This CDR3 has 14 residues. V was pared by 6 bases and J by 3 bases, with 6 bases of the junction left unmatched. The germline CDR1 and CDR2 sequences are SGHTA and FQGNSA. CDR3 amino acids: CASRLQAGGYEQYF. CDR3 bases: TGTGCCAGCAGACTCCAAGCGGGGGGCTACGAGCAGTACTTC.

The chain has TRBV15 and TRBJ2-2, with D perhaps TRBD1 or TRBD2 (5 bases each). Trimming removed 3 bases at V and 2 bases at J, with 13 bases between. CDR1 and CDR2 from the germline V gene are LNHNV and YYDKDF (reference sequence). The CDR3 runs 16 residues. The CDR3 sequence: CATSSGAGTNTGELFF. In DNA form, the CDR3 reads TGTGCCACCAGCAGTGGAGCCGGGACCAACACCGGGGAGCTGTTTTTT.

The CDR3 reads CASSLDGRTYEQYF. Written as DNA, the CDR3 is TGTGCCAGCAGCTTAGATGGCAGAACCTACGAGCAGTACTTC. The rearrangement joins TRBV7-9 to TRBJ2-7; D is uncertain. CDR3 length equals 14 residues. The V gene lost 1 base and the J gene lost 2 bases, with 9 bases spanning the gap. Germline-derived CDR1 and CDR2 are SEHNR and FQNEAQ (reference sequence).

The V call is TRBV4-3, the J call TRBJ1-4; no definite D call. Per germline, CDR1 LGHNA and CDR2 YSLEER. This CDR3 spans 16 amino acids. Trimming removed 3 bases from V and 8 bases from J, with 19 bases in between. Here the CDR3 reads CASSQAAHGVVEKLFF. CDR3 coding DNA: TGCGCCAGCAGCCAGGCTGCACACGGAGTGGTAGAAAAACTGTTTTTT.

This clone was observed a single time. Here the CDR3 DNA reads TGCAGCGTTGATGGTCAGGGACAGTACGAGCAGTACTTC. It translates to CSVDGQGQYEQYF. The chain has TRBV29-1 and TRBJ2-7; 7 bases line up with TRBD1. The CDR3 covers 13 residues. Germline V gene lookup returns CDR1 SQVTM and CDR2 ANQGSEA. The J segment lost 4 bases and the V segment lost 3 bases, leaving 6 bases of the junction unmatched.

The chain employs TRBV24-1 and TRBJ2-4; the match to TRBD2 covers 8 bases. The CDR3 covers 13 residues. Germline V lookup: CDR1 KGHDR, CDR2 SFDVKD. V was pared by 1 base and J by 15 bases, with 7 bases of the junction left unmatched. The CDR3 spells CATSDFGTRGLYF. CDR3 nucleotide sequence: TGTGCCACCAGTGATTTTGGGACTAGAGGGCTGTACTTC.

CDR3 residues: CAIRTDPNYGYTF. The DNA of the CDR3 is TGTGCCATCAGGACAGACCCAAACTATGGCTACACCTTC. The chain employs TRBV10-3 and TRBJ1-2; D possibly corresponds to TRBD1 (5 bases). The CDR3 is 13 amino acids. The ends were cut back, 6 bases at V and 2 bases at J, with 10 bases in the middle. Germline V lookup: CDR1 ENHRY, CDR2 SYGVKD.

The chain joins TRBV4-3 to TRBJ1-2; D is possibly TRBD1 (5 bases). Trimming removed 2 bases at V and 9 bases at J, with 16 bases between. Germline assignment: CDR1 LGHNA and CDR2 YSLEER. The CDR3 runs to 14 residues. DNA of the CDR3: TGCGCCAGCAGCCAAAGCCCCGTAAGGGGTAGCTACACCTTC. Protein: CASSQSPVRGSYTF.